The sequence of this T cell receptor beta chain was determined in a study of OX40 agonist ivuxolimab in advanced cancers. Whole-study context: Hepatocellular carcinoma, melanoma, renal cell or head and neck cancer was diagnosed in the dose-escalation patients. Three patients had partial responses: one hepatocellular carcinoma, two cutaneous melanoma. Findings of the study overall: Low normalized T-cell clonal expansion also characterized some of the nonresponders. At doses 0.1 to 3.0 mg/kg, CD4+ and CD8+ clones expanded.

Remarks on this clone: Its antigen is not identified.

V lost 7 bases, J lost 0 bases, and 10 bases lay in between. Germline-derived CDR1 and CDR2 are MNHNS and SASEGT. The CDR3 is 15 residues long. Profiled with immunoSEQ multiplex PCR; TCRdb holds only in-frame clones, not every one. Of 98,000 or so clones in the sample, about four fifths were seen once. The rearrangement links TRBV6-1 to TRBJ1-6; no firm D call. The sample in question was CD4+ or CD8+ T cells sorted from blood, obtained in a trial of the OX40 agonist ivuxolimab. The TCR originated in an adult with an advanced solid tumor such as melanoma, head and neck, liver or kidney cancer. CDR3 bases: TGTGCCAGCAAAGCGAGCAGCTCCTATAATTCACCCCTCCACTTT. It yields the protein CASKASSSYNSPLHF.